Below, one T cell receptor beta chain is given with its context. What it binds is not known. Per the authors' pipeline: From ImmunoSEQ came sequences covering only the junction and carrying no quality scores, so filtering differed. Clones were read by immunoSEQ multiplex PCR, and TCRdb kept only the in-frame ones, dropping some. V, J and clone size derive from that table, while D and trimming were established from the DNA sequence. Of 2 million to 2.5 million clones listed, under 97% are singletons. The source of the sample is a study of shared clonotypes between healthy human individuals. Findings and caveats of the study: Sharing across four donors was highest in naive CD4 (around 5%) and lowest in memory CD8 (roughly 0.4%). It was the non-shared clonotypes that had lower generation probabilities than clonotypes shared by all four donors. What naive subsets generally showed was a larger estimated richness than memory subsets showed.

Germline CDR1 reads SGDLS; CDR2 reads YYNGEE. Trimming left V 0 bases short and J 5 bases short, with 19 bases between. This CDR3 has 17 residues. This chain links TRBV9 with TRBJ2-3; maybe TRBD2 (5 bases). The sample taken for sequencing was naive CD4+ T cells sorted from blood. Specified subset: CD45RA+ positively selected. This sequence was found in a man between 18 and 29 years old in good health. The CDR3: CASSVATASPGGDTQYF. DNA of the CDR3: TGTGCCAGCAGCGTAGCTACGGCTAGCCCTGGCGGAGATACGCAGTATTTT.